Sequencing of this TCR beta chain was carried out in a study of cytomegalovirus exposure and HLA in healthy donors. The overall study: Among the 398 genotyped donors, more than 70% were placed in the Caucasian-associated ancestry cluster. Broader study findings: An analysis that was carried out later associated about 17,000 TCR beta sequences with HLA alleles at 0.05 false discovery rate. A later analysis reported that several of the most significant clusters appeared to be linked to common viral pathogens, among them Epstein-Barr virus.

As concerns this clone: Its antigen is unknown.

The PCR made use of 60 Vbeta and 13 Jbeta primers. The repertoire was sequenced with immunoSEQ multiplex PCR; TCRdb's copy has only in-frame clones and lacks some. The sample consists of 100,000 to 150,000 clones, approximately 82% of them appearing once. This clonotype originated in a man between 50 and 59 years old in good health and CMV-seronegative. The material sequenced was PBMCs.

DNA for the CDR3: TGTGCCAGCAGTTACCTGACTGGCTATGGCTACACCTTC. Protein: CASSYLTGYGYTF. This chain uses TRBV6-6 with TRBJ1-2; D gene uncertain. Trimming removed 2 bases from V and 4 bases from J, with 8 bases in between. This CDR3 is 13 amino acids long. CDR1 MNHNY and CDR2 SVGAGI come from the germline V gene (reference sequence).